What follows are 26 T cell receptor beta chains derived from one specimen sequenced in a study of T cells after yellow fever vaccination. TCRdb redid the calling of the 5' RACE reads with MiXCR, one entry per CDR3 protein. Of around 310,000 distinct CDR3 sequences detected, around 4.3% appear once; the ten largest clones hold roughly 19%. This specimen consisted of PBMCs, obtained 15 days after the yellow fever booster vaccination. Receptors were obtained from a man aged 18 to 30 who received the YFV17D yellow fever vaccine.

This clonotype has a count of ten or more. V gene TRBV12-3 or TRBV12-4 combines with J gene TRBJ1-1; D is perhaps TRBD1 (5 bases). With 5 bases removed from V and 4 bases from J, the gap between germline ends came to 11 bases. This CDR3 has 13 residues. In DNA, the CDR3 is TGTGCCAGCAGTCCAGGGAACCCCACTGAAGCTTTCTTT. This encodes CASSPGNPTEAFF.

The CDR3 sequence: CASSGTTGNNEQFF. Written as DNA, the CDR3 is TGCGCCAGCAGCGGGACCACAGGGAACAATGAGCAGTTCTTC. This sequence joins TRBV5-1 and TRBJ2-1; weak D call: TRBD1 (6 bases). Germline V gene data show CDR1 as SGHRS and CDR2 as YFSETQ. CDR3 length equals 14 residues. V was trimmed by 4 bases and J by 5 bases, leaving 13 bases between them. The full variable domain, its missing parts supplied by reference TRBV5-1 and TRBJ2-1, is KAGVTQTPRYLIKTRGQQVTLSCSPISGHRSVSWYQQTPGQGLQFLFEYFSETQRNKGNFPGRFSGRQFSNSRSEMNVSTLELGDSALYLCASSGTTGNNEQFFGPGTRLTVL.

A word on this clonotype: It is unclear where the CDR3 begins or ends on the DNA, so no DNA is shown, and the CDR3 is as TCRdb lists it. This sequence joins TRBV21-1 and TRBJ2-6. TRBV21-1 is reported as a pseudogene. The CDR3 contains 17 residues when both ends are counted. CDR3 sequence: CASSKGRVGSGANVLTF.

The chain couples TRBV24-1 to TRBJ2-1; 7 bases match TRBD2. Unmatched junction bases numbered 17, after V lost 0 bases and J lost 7 bases. CDR1 is KGHDR, CDR2 SFDVKD, per germline. The CDR3 has 19 amino acids. CDR3: CATSDLIGLGRAPLNEQFF. CDR3 DNA sequence: TGTGCCACCAGTGATTTGATCGGCTTGGGGAGGGCCCCTTTGAATGAGCAGTTCTTC.

The chain joins TRBV12-3 or TRBV12-4 to TRBJ1-1, with unresolved D. V shed 2 bases and J shed 3 bases, with 10 bases lying between them. This CDR3 region has 14 residues. CDR3 sequence: CASSLYFWDTEAFF. CDR3 sequence (DNA): TGTGCCAGCAGTTTATACTTTTGGGACACTGAAGCTTTCTTT.

This clonotype occurred a few times. The rearrangement links TRBV20-1 to TRBJ2-5; TRBD2 matches at 9 bases. Germline CDR1 DFQATT, CDR2 SNEGSKA (reference sequence). This CDR3 is 15 amino acids long. J was trimmed by 2 bases and V by 2 bases; bases with no gene match: 6. The CDR3 DNA sequence: TGCAGTGCTAGACGGGCTAGCGGGGATCAAGAGACCCAGTACTTC. Encoded protein: CSARRASGDQETQYF.

The table lists this clonotype with a few counts. The chain uses TRBV30 and TRBJ2-2; D assignment may be TRBD1 or TRBD2 (6 bases each). Per the germline V gene, CDR1 is GTSNPN and CDR2 is SVGIG (reference sequence). Trimming took 0 bases from V and 5 from J, leaving 10 bases between them. The CDR3 extends over 14 amino acids. CDR3 in DNA: TGTGCCTGGAGTGTCCGGGGGCGAACCGGGGAGCTGTTTTTT. This gives the protein CAWSVRGRTGELFF.

This clonotype was counted ten times or more. The J gene is TRBJ2-5, the V gene TRBV12-3 or TRBV12-4, with no clear D. The CDR3 is 10 residues long. V was pared by 5 bases and J by 3 bases, with 1 base between. The CDR3 DNA reads as TGTGCCAGCAGTAAAGAGACCCAGTACTTC. Translation: CASSKETQYF.

Many counts were recorded for this clonotype. V and J are TRBV28 and TRBJ1-1; TRBD1 is a possible D gene (5 bases). CDR1 and CDR2 (germline): MDHEN, SYDVKM. With 3 bases removed from V and 0 bases from J, the gap between germline ends came to 11 bases. There are 15 residues in the CDR3. CDR3 nucleotides: TGTGCCAGCAGTTTTACAGGTCCCATGAACACTGAAGCTTTCTTT. Residues: CASSFTGPMNTEAFF.

In this sample, this clonotype turned up a few times. The chain couples TRBV27 to TRBJ2-1, with D possibly being TRBD1 or TRBD2 (6 bases each). Trimming removed 5 bases at V and 8 bases at J, with 13 bases between. CDR1 is MNHEY, CDR2 SMNVEV, per germline (reference sequence). The CDR3 runs 13 residues. The CDR3 here is CASSPGAGYEQFF. The CDR3 nucleotides are TGTGCCAGCAGTCCGGGGGCGGGGTATGAGCAGTTCTTC.

The chain links TRBV7-2 to TRBJ2-2; perhaps TRBD2 as D (5 bases). V lost 1 base and J lost 5, with 11 bases in between. The CDR3 consists of 15 residues. Germline values: CDR1 SGHTA, CDR2 FQGNSA. In nucleotides, the CDR3 is TGTGCCAGCAGCTTAGTGTTCCGGACTACCGGGGAGCTGTTTTTT. Translated, it gives CASSLVFRTTGELFF.

This clonotype turned up a few times. The chain carries TRBV7-2 and TRBJ2-5, with D perhaps being TRBD1 or TRBD2 (5 bases each). CDR1 SGHTA and CDR2 FQGNSA come from the germline V gene. The V gene lost 1 base and the J gene lost 5 bases, with 11 bases spanning the gap. This CDR3 has 14 residues. CDR3 sequence reads: CASSLVGWGETQYF. The CDR3 DNA follows: TGTGCCAGCAGCTTAGTAGGGTGGGGGGAGACCCAGTACTTC.

The V and J genes are TRBV5-6 and TRBJ2-3; TRBD2 is a possible D gene (7 bases). Germline V CDR1 and CDR2: SGHDT, YYEEEE. CDR3 length: 13 amino acids. The germline V and J ends were trimmed by 2 bases and 9 bases, with 13 bases remaining between them. CDR3 nucleotide sequence: TGTGCCAGCAGCTTATTTGGCGGGGGCACGCAGTATTTT. It is translated as CASSLFGGGTQYF.

This clonotype was picked up a small number of times. The chain joins TRBV19 to TRBJ1-5, with D unclear. Trimming cost V 9 bases and J 7 bases, with 7 bases left between them. Germline CDR1 reads LNHDA; CDR2 reads SQIVND (reference sequence). This CDR3 has 10 residues. This chain's CDR3 is CARVRQPQHF. The DNA of the CDR3 is TGTGCCAGGGTCAGGCAGCCCCAGCATTTT.

This clonotype came up many times. The chain has TRBV6-5 and TRBJ1-2; D unresolved. The CDR3 is made up of 15 amino acids. Trimming took off 4 bases at V and 4 bases at J, with 16 bases between the two ends. The germline CDR1 and CDR2 sequences are MNHEY and SVGAGI. The CDR3 sequence: CASSSGGGRGYGYTF. The CDR3 DNA is TGTGCCAGCAGTTCCGGCGGAGGGCGAGGCTATGGCTACACCTTC.

This clonotype was counted between two and nine times. The chain combines TRBV7-2 with TRBJ1-2, with TRBD1 identical over 9 bases. The length of the CDR3 is 12 residues. V lost 2 bases and J lost 12; bases outside the gene matches: 4. CDR1 and CDR2 (germline): SGHTA, FQGNSA. As DNA, the CDR3 is TGTGCCAGCAGCTTAATGGGGACAGGGAACACCTTC. It translates to CASSLMGTGNTF. Combining the CDR3 with reference TRBV7-2 and TRBJ1-2 gives the whole variable domain GAGVSQSPSNKVTEKGKDVELRCDPISGHTALYWYRQSLGQGLEFLIYFQGNSAPDKSGLPSDRFSAERTGGSVSTLTIQRTQQEDSAVYLCASSLMGTGNTFGSGTRLTVV.

This clonotype came up a few times. This rearrangement joins TRBV5-1 to TRBJ1-2, with D unclear. Trimming shortened V by 4 bases and J by 0 bases, and 22 bases separated the two germline ends. Per the germline V gene, CDR1 is SGHRS and CDR2 is YFSETQ. This CDR3 contains 18 residues. Written as DNA, the CDR3 is TGCGCCAGCAGCGCGGGCGGGGAAATGGGTACAGCTAACTATGGCTACACCTTC. This encodes CASSAGGEMGTANYGYTF.

This clonotype was picked up many times. This chain joins TRBV6-6 and TRBJ2-1; TRBD2 matches at 7 bases. This CDR3 has 15 residues. Trimming removed 7 bases from V and 10 bases from J; junction bases left unmatched: 16. Germline V gene lookup returns CDR1 MNHNY and CDR2 SVGAGI (reference sequence). The CDR3 region has the DNA TGTGCCAGCACCCCGGGGGGAAATTCCCTCGGGGAGCAGTTCTTC. Amino acids: CASTPGGNSLGEQFF.

This clonotype was recorded a few times. The DNA of the CDR3 is TGTGCCATCAGTGGAGGGGAACTAGCGGGGGGATTCCGTGTTACAGATACGCAGTATTTT. It encodes CAISGGELAGGFRVTDTQYF. The V gene is TRBV10-3, the J gene TRBJ2-3; TRBD2 matches 12 bases. The CDR3 has 20 amino acids. V trimming: 4 bases; J trimming: 3 bases; junction bases outside the gene matches: 17. Per germline, CDR1 ENHRY and CDR2 SYGVKD.

This chain links TRBV20-1 with TRBJ1-4; D remains unclear. With 3 bases removed from V and 8 bases from J, the gap between germline ends came to 10 bases. Germline CDR1 DFQATT, CDR2 SNEGSKA (reference sequence). The CDR3 loop spans 12 amino acids. DNA for the CDR3: TGCAGTGCTAGCGGTTTGGGAGAAAAACTGTTTTTT. Translating gives CSASGLGEKLFF.

In this sample, this clonotype turned up many times. The chain carries TRBV7-2 and TRBJ2-7; the match to TRBD2 covers 11 bases. With V trimmed by 4 bases and J by 2 bases, 4 bases remained unmatched. CDR3 length equals 15 residues. Per the germline V gene, CDR1 is SGHTA and CDR2 is FQGNSA. CDR3 bases: TGTGCCAGCAGCTCCACTAGCGGGGGTGCCTACGAGCAGTACTTC. Translating gives CASSSTSGGAYEQYF.

J is TRBJ1-1 and V is TRBV4-3; 7 nucleotides align to TRBD1. The CDR3 runs 16 residues. CDR1 is LGHNA, CDR2 YSLEER, per germline. V lost 3 bases and J lost 1; bases outside the gene matches: 8. The CDR3 loop is CASSHRNRGTNTEAFF. The DNA of the CDR3 is TGCGCCAGCAGCCACCGCAACAGGGGAACGAACACTGAAGCTTTCTTT.

This clonotype was seen repeatedly, ten times or more. The chain employs TRBV5-6 and TRBJ2-5, with TRBD1 as a possible D gene (6 bases). This CDR3 has 14 residues. Germline V gives CDR1 SGHDT, CDR2 YYEEEE. V was clipped by 5 bases and J by 3 bases, with 14 bases between them. The CDR3 DNA reads as TGTGCCAGCAGGCCAACAGGGCCCGAAGAGACCCAGTACTTC. Residues: CASRPTGPEETQYF. The full variable domain, rest sourced from reference TRBV5-6 and TRBJ2-5, is DAGVTQSPTHLIKTRGQQVTLRCSPKSGHDTVSWYQQALGQGPQFIFQYYEEEERQRGNFPDRFSGHQFPNYSSELNVNALLLGDSALYLCASRPTGPEETQYFGPGTRLLVL.

With respect to this clonotype: It is likely a read error, because the conserved phenylalanine at the end of the CDR3 is missing. This rearrangement joins TRBV7-9 to TRBJ1-3; D unresolved. CDR3 length: 13 amino acids. V was pared by 7 bases and J by 4 bases, with 11 bases between. CDR1 and CDR2 from the germline V gene are SEHNR and FQNEAQ (reference sequence). Here the CDR3 DNA reads TGTGCCAGCAACCGAGAGGGAGGAAACACCATATATATT. Translating it yields CASNREGGNTIYI.

In this sample, this clonotype turned up a few times. The gene calls are TRBV15 and TRBJ2-5, with D uncertain. V was clipped by 1 base and J by 1 base, with 7 bases between them. CDR3 length: 14 amino acids. Germline CDR1 and CDR2: LNHNV and YYDKDF (reference sequence). CDR3 amino acids: CATSRGPTQETQYF. CDR3 coding DNA: TGTGCCACCAGCAGAGGGCCAACCCAAGAGACCCAGTACTTC.

This clonotype appeared many times. This rearrangement joins TRBV5-5 to TRBJ2-5; TRBD1 might be the D (6 bases). Between the trimmed V and J ends, which lost 2 bases and 6 bases, there was a span of 20 bases. In germline, CDR1 is SGHKS, CDR2 YYEKEE (reference sequence). The CDR3 covers 16 residues. The CDR3 reads CASSFGGTVAQQTQYF. Written as DNA, the CDR3 is TGTGCCAGCAGCTTTGGGGGCACAGTTGCACAACAGACCCAGTACTTC.